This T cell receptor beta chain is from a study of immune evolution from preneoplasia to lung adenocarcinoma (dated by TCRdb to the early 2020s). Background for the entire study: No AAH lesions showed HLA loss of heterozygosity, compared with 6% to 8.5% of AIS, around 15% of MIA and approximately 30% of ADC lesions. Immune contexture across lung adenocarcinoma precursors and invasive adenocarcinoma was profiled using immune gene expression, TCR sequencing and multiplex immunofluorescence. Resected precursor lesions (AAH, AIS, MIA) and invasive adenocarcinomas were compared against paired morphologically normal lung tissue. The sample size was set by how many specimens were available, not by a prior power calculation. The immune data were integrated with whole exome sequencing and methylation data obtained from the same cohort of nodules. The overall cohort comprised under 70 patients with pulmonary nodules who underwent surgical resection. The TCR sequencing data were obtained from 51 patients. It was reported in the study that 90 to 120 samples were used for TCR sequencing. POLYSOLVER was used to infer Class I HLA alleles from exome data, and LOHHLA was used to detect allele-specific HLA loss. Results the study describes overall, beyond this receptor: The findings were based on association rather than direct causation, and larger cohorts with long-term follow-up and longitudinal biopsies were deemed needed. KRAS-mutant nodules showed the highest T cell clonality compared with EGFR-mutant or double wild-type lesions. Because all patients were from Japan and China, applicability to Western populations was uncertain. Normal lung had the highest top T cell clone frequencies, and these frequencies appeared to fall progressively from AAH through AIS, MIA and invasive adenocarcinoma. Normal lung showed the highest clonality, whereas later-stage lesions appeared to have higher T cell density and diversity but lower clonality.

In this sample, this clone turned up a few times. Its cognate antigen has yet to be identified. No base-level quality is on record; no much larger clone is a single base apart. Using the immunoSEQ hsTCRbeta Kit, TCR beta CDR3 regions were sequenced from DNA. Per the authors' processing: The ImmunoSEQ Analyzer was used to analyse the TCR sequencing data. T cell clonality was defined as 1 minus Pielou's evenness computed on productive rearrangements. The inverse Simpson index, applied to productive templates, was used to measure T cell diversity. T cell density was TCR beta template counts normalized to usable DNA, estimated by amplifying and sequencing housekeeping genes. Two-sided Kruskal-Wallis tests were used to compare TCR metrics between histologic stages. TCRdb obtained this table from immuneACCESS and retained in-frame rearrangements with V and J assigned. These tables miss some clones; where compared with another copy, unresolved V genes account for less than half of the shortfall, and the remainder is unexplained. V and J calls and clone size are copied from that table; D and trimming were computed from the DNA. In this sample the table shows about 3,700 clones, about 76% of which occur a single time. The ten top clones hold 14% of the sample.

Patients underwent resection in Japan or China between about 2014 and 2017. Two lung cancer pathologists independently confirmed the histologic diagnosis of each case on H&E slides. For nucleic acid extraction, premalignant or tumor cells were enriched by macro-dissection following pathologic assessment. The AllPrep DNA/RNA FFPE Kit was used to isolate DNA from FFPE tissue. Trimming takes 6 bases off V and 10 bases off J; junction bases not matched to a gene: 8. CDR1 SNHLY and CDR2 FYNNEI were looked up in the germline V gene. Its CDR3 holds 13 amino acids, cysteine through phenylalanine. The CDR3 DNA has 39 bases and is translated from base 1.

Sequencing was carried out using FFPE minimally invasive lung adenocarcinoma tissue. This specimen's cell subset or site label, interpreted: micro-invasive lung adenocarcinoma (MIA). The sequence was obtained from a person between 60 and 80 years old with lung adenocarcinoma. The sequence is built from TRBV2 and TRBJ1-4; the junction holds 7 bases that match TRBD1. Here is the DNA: TGTGCCAGCAGGAACAGGGGCGTCGGAAAACTGTTTTTT. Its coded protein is CASRNRGVGKLFF.